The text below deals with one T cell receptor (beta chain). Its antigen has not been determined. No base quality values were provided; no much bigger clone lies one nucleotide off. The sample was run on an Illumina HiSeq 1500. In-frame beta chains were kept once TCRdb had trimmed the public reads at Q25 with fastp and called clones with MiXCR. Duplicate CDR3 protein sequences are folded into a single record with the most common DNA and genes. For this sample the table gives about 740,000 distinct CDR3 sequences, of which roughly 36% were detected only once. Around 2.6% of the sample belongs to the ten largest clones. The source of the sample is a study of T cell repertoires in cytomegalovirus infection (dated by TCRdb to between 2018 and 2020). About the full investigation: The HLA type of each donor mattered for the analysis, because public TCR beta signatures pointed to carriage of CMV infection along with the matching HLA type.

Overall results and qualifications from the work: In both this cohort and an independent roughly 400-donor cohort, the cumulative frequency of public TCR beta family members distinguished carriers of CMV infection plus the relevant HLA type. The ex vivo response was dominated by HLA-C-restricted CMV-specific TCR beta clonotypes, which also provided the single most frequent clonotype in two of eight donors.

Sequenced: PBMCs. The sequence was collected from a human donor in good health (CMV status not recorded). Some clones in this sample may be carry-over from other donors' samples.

The bases are TGTGCCAGCGCGGGGTCGGGTGAGCAGTTCTTC. Its coded protein is CASAGSGEQFF. The chain links TRBV7-9 with TRBJ2-1; TRBD2 might be the D gene, on 6 matching bases. From the germline V gene (reference sequence), CDR1 is SEHNR and CDR2 is FQNEAQ. Including cysteine and phenylalanine, the CDR3 has 11 amino acids. Of the read, only the CDR3 DNA is kept; its 33 bases are in frame from base 1. V gives up 8 bases and J gives up 9 bases, and the segment between their germline ends measures 11 bases.